The next 21 T cell receptor beta chains were all read from a single sample in a study of T cell responses to AZD1222 COVID-19 vaccine. Here immunoSEQ multiplex PCR was the method, and the copy in TCRdb shows in-frame clones only, minus some. The sample holds about 140,000 clones; roughly nine tenths are singletons and the top ten take over 2.5%. Sequencing used peripheral blood, obtained on day 0 of AZD1222 vaccination. Receptors originate from an adult in good health.

The rearrangement joins TRBV9 to TRBJ2-7; D is perhaps TRBD2 (5 bases). The V and J ends lost 0 bases and 3 bases respectively, with 16 bases between them. The germline gives CDR1 SGDLS, CDR2 YYNGEE. The CDR3 has 16 residues. CDR3 protein: CASSVGSGKGLYEQYF. In DNA form, the CDR3 reads TGTGCCAGCAGCGTAGGCAGCGGCAAGGGTCTCTACGAGCAGTACTTC.

The chain recombines TRBV4-2 with TRBJ2-2; 10 bases match TRBD2. With V trimmed by 4 bases and J by 0 bases, 8 bases remained unmatched. CDR3 length equals 18 residues. Germline V gives CDR1 LGHNA, CDR2 YNFKEQ. CDR3 loop: CASSRGLAGGANTGELFF. The CDR3 DNA is TGTGCCAGCAGCCGCGGCTTAGCGGGAGGCGCGAACACCGGGGAGCTGTTTTTT.

The chain links TRBV2 to TRBJ2-2; maybe TRBD1 (5 bases). The V gene's germline CDR1 is SNHLY and CDR2 FYNNEI. Deletions cut 7 bases from V and 2 bases from J, with 11 bases between. This CDR3 spans 14 amino acids. The CDR3 is CASNGRGNTGELFF. For the CDR3, the DNA is TGTGCCAGCAATGGTAGGGGAAACACCGGGGAGCTGTTTTTT. The full variable domain, its missing parts supplied by reference TRBV2 and TRBJ2-2, is EPEVTQTPSHQVTQMGQEVILRCVPISNHLYFYWYRQILGQKVEFLVSFYNNEISEKSEIFDDQFSVERPDGSNFTLKIRSTKLEDSAMYFCASNGRGNTGELFFGEGSRLTVL.

CDR3 protein: CASRHMNTEAFF. Written as DNA, the CDR3 is TGTGCCAGCAGGCACATGAACACTGAAGCTTTCTTT. The rearrangement uses TRBV6-5 and TRBJ1-1; D is unresolved. The CDR3 is 12 amino acids. Germline values: CDR1 MNHEY, CDR2 SVGAGI. With 6 bases removed from V and 0 bases from J, the gap between germline ends came to 5 bases.

This chain joins TRBV5-5 and TRBJ1-2; the match to TRBD1 covers 9 bases. The germline gives CDR1 SGHKS, CDR2 YYEKEE (reference sequence). The CDR3 length is 17 residues. V was pared by 2 bases and J by 4 bases, with 12 bases of the junction left unmatched. CDR3 in amino acids: CASSFTPGTGLSYGYTF. The CDR3 DNA reads TGTGCCAGCAGCTTCACCCCCGGGACAGGGTTGAGCTATGGCTACACCTTC.

The rearrangement uses TRBV6-6 and TRBJ1-3; the D is unclear. Germline V gene lookup returns CDR1 MNHNY and CDR2 SVGAGI (reference sequence). With 2 bases removed from V and 0 bases from J, the gap between germline ends came to 5 bases. The CDR3 extends over 14 amino acids. CDR3 nucleotides: TGTGCCAGCAGTTACCGAAGCTCTGGAAACACCATATATTTT. It is translated as CASSYRSSGNTIYF.

This chain connects TRBV6-4 to TRBJ2-5, with a possible D match to TRBD2 (6 bases). Trimming stripped 0 bases from V and 4 bases from J, with 18 bases between. Germline-derived CDR1 and CDR2 are MRHNA and SNTAGT. The CDR3 contains 17 residues. CDR3 DNA sequence: TGTGCCAGCAGTGACTCGAGTCCCGGACGGCGGGGAGAGACCCAGTACTTC. Its translation is CASSDSSPGRRGETQYF.

This chain connects TRBV3-1 (or the pseudogene TRBV3-2) to TRBJ1-4; no firm D call. The CDR3 is 15 residues long. The germline CDR1 and CDR2 sequences are LGHDT and YNNKEL (reference sequence). Trimming left V 0 bases short and J 5 bases short, with 10 bases between. In DNA form, the CDR3 reads TGTGCCAGCAGCCAAGAAACTCTGGGGAATGAAAAACTGTTTTTT. It codes for CASSQETLGNEKLFF.

The chain is built from TRBV29-1 and TRBJ1-2, with 9 positions matching TRBD1. V dropped 6 bases and J dropped 8; count of bases not matched to a gene: 10. The CDR3 totals 13 residues. The germline V gene has CDR1 SQVTM and CDR2 ANQGSEA. The CDR3 DNA reads as TGCAGCGTGGACCCACAGGGGGCGCAAGGCTACACCTTC. Translating gives CSVDPQGAQGYTF.

This chain uses TRBV3-1 (or the pseudogene TRBV3-2) with TRBJ1-2, with D perhaps matching TRBD1 (6 bases). The germline V gene encodes CDR1 LGHDT and CDR2 YNNKEL (reference sequence). Trimming pared 1 base from V and 8 bases from J, leaving 17 bases between. The CDR3 runs to 15 residues. CDR3 residues: CASSQVGGRLTGYTF. The DNA for the CDR3 is TGTGCCAGCAGCCAAGTGGGGGGGCGCCTAACCGGCTACACCTTC.

The chain carries TRBV4-3 and TRBJ2-2; 7 bases fit TRBD1. The CDR3 has 18 residues. Looked up from germline, CDR1 is LGHNA and CDR2 is YSLEER. After removal of 0 bases from V and 5 bases from J, the junction contained 12 bases not matched to a gene. This chain's CDR3 is CASSQDSILAGGTGELFF. CDR3 in DNA: TGCGCCAGCAGCCAAGATTCAATCCTGGCAGGGGGAACCGGGGAGCTGTTTTTT.

This chain joins TRBV27 and TRBJ1-6, with 7 nucleotides matching TRBD1. The CDR3 covers 15 residues. Losses at the gene ends were 6 bases for V and 8 bases for J; bases not matched to a gene: 10. Germline-derived CDR1 and CDR2 are MNHEY and SMNVEV (reference sequence). CDR3 sequence: CASSDDRARYSPLHF. CDR3 sequence (DNA): TGTGCCAGCAGCGACGACAGGGCTCGGTATTCACCCCTCCACTTT.

The chain couples TRBV28 to TRBJ2-1; D is unclear. Trimming took 6 bases from V and 5 from J, leaving 8 bases between them. The germline CDR1 and CDR2 sequences are MDHEN and SYDVKM. The CDR3 has 12 amino acids. The CDR3 reads CASRTLNNEQFF. In nucleotides, the CDR3 is TGTGCCAGCAGAACACTCAACAATGAGCAGTTCTTC.

This chain links TRBV9 with TRBJ1-2; no clear D gene. V lost 5 bases and J 0 bases, leaving 8 bases between the germline ends. The germline gives CDR1 SGDLS, CDR2 YYNGEE. The CDR3 runs 13 residues. The CDR3: CASSPGPNYGYTF. CDR3 sequence (DNA): TGTGCCAGCAGTCCGGGCCCTAACTATGGCTACACCTTC. Using reference TRBV9 and TRBJ1-2 for the parts outside the CDR3, the full variable domain is DSGVTQTPKHLITATGQRVTLRCSPRSGDLSVYWYQQSLDQGLQFLIQYYNGEERAKGNILERFSAQQFPDLHSELNLSSLELGDSALYFCASSPGPNYGYTFGSGTRLTVV.

CDR3 residues: CAWSTPGQGYSPLHF. CDR3 bases: TGTGCCTGGAGTACGCCGGGACAGGGTTATTCACCCCTCCACTTT. The rearrangement links TRBV30 to TRBJ1-6, with 9 bases lining up with TRBD1. The CDR3 is 15 amino acids. Losses at the gene ends were 2 bases for V and 8 bases for J; bases not matched to a gene: 7. The germline V gene has CDR1 GTSNPN and CDR2 SVGIG (reference sequence).

The chain has TRBV9 and TRBJ1-3, with 9 bases aligning to TRBD1. The J segment lost 2 bases and the V segment lost 0 bases, leaving 3 bases of the junction unmatched. From germline, CDR1 is SGDLS and CDR2 YYNGEE. The CDR3 length is 16 residues. The CDR3 DNA reads TGTGCCAGCAGCGTAGCAGGACAGGGGCCTGGAAACACCATATATTTT. Protein product: CASSVAGQGPGNTIYF. The variable domain in full, with the rest retrieved from reference TRBV9 and TRBJ1-3, is DSGVTQTPKHLITATGQRVTLRCSPRSGDLSVYWYQQSLDQGLQFLIQYYNGEERAKGNILERFSAQQFPDLHSELNLSSLELGDSALYFCASSVAGQGPGNTIYFGEGSWLTVV.

The J gene is TRBJ2-3, the V gene TRBV7-2, with 13 nucleotides matching TRBD2. This CDR3 region has 16 residues. V trimming: 5 bases; J trimming: 4 bases; junction bases outside the gene matches: 6. The germline CDR1 and CDR2 sequences are SGHTA and FQGNSA. The CDR3 loop is CASSPGTSGAPDTQYF. The CDR3 DNA is TGTGCCAGCAGCCCGGGGACTAGCGGGGCCCCAGATACGCAGTATTTT.

The J gene is TRBJ2-5, the V gene TRBV7-9; 7 nucleotides agree with TRBD2. The CDR3 has 16 residues. J gave up 1 base and V 3 bases, and 8 bases lay outside the gene matches. Germline assignment: CDR1 SEHNR and CDR2 FQNEAQ (reference sequence). CDR3 sequence: CASSFRTGGLQETQYF. The CDR3 bases are TGTGCCAGCAGCTTTCGAACGGGGGGACTCCAAGAGACCCAGTACTTC.

The chain joins TRBV5-4 to TRBJ1-6; D is possibly TRBD1 (6 bases). Trimming stripped 4 bases from V and 7 bases from J, with 12 bases between. CDR3 length equals 14 residues. Germline assignment: CDR1 SGHNT and CDR2 YYREEE (reference sequence). The CDR3 loop is CASSLDRHNSPLHF. CDR3 DNA sequence: TGTGCCAGCAGCCTGGACAGACACAATTCACCCCTCCACTTT.

The chain links TRBV3-1 (or the pseudogene TRBV3-2) to TRBJ1-2, with D hard to call. The CDR3 runs to 13 residues. The V end was cut by 2 bases, the J end by 6 bases, with 10 bases between. CDR1 and CDR2 from the germline V gene are LGHDT and YNNKEL (reference sequence). The CDR3 nucleotides read TGTGCCAGCAGCCAAACACATATCGATGGCTACACCTTC. It specifies CASSQTHIDGYTF.

This chain's CDR3 is CASSFSPGGRNSPLHF. DNA for the CDR3: TGTGCCAGCAGCTTTTCTCCAGGGGGACGTAATTCACCCCTCCACTTT. The chain carries TRBV7-2 and TRBJ1-6; 7 nucleotides align to TRBD1. The V gene end was trimmed by 3 bases and the J gene end by 6 bases; junction bases not matched to a gene: 8. The germline V gene encodes CDR1 SGHTA and CDR2 FQGNSA. The CDR3 consists of 16 residues.